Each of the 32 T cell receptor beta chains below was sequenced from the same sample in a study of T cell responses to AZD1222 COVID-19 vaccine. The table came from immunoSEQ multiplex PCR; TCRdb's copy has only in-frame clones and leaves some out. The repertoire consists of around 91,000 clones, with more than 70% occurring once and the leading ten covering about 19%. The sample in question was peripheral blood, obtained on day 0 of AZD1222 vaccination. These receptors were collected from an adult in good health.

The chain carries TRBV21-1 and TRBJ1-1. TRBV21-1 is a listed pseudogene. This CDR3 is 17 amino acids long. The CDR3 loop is CASSITGTPQGNTEAFF. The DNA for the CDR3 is TGTGCCAGCAGCATAACCGGGACTCCTCAGGGGAACACTGAAGCTTTCTTT.

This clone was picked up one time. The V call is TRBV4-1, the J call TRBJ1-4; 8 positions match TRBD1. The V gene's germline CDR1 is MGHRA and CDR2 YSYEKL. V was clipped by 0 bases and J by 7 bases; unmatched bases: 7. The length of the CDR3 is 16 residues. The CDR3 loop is CASSQDRSGGGEKLFF. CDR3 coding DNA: TGCGCCAGCAGCCAAGATCGGTCAGGGGGCGGTGAAAAACTGTTTTTT.

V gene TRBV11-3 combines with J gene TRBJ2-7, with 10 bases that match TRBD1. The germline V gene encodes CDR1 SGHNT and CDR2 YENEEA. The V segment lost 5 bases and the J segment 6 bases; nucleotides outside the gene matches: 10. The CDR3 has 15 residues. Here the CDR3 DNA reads TGTGCCAGCAGCGCAGGGGGGACAGGGGTAGTCGAGCAGTACTTC. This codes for CASSAGGTGVVEQYF.

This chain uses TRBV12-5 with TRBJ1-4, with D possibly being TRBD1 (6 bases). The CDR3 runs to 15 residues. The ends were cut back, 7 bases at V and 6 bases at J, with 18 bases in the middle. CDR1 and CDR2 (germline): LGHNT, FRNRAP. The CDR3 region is CASAPGGGGDEKLFF. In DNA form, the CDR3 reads TGTGCTAGTGCCCCTGGAGGGGGTGGAGATGAAAAACTGTTTTTT.

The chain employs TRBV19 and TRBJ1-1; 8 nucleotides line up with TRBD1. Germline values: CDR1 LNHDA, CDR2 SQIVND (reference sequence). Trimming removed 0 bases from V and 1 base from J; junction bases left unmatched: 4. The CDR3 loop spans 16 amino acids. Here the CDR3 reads CASSIDGTGPNTEAFF. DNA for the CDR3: TGTGCCAGTAGTATAGATGGGACAGGACCGAACACTGAAGCTTTCTTT.

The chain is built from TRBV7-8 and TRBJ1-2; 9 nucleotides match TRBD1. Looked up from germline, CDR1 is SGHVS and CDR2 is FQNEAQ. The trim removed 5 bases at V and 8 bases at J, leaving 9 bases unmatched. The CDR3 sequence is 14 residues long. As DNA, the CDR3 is TGTGCCAGCAGCCCCGGCCGACAGGGGGGCGGCTACACCTTC. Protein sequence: CASSPGRQGGGYTF.

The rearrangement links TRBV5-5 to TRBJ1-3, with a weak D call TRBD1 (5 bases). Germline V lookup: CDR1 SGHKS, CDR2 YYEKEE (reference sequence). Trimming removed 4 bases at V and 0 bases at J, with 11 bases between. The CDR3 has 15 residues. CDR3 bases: TGTGCCAGCAGCAGACAGTCTCACTCTGGAAACACCATATATTTT. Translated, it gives CASSRQSHSGNTIYF.

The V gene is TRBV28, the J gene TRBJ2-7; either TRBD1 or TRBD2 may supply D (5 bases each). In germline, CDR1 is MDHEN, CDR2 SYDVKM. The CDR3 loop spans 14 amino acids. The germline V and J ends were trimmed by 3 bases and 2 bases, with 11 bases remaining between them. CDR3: CASSLGTPAYEQYF. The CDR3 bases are TGTGCCAGCAGTTTGGGGACGCCTGCCTACGAGCAGTACTTC. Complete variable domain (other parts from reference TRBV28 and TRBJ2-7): DVKVTQSSRYLVKRTGEKVFLECVQDMDHENMFWYRQDPGLGLRLIYFSYDVKMKEKGDIPEGYSVSREKKERFSLILESASTNQTSMYLCASSLGTPAYEQYFGPGTRLTVT.

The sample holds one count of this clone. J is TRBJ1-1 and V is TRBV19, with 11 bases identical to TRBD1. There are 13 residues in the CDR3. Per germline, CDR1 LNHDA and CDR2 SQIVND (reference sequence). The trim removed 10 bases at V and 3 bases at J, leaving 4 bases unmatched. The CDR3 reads CATRGQGDTEAFF. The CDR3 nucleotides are TGTGCCACCAGGGGACAGGGGGACACTGAAGCTTTCTTT.

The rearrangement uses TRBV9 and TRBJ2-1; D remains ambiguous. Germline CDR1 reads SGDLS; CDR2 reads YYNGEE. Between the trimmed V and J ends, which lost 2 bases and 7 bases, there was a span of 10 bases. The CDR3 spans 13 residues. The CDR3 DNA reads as TGTGCCAGCAGCGTCCACGACCGGAATGAGCAGTTCTTC. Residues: CASSVHDRNEQFF.

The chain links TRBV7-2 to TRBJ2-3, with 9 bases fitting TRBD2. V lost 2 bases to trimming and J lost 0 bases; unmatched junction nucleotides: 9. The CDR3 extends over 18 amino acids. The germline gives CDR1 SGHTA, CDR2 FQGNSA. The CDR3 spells CASSLLAGGGGSTDTQYF. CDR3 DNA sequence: TGTGCCAGCAGCTTACTGGCGGGAGGGGGGGGCAGCACAGATACGCAGTATTTT.

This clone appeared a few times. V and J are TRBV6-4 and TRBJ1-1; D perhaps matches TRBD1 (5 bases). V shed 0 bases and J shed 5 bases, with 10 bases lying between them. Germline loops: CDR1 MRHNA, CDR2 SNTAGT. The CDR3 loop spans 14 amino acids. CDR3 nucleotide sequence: TGTGCCAGCAGTGACTCATCGAGGGGAACTGAAGCTTTCTTT. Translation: CASSDSSRGTEAFF.

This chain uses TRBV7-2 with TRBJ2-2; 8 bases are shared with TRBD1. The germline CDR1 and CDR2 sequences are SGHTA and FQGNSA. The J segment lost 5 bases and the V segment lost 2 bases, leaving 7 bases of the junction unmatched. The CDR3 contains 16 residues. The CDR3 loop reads CASSLSGQGITGELFF. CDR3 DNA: TGTGCCAGCAGCTTATCAGGACAGGGTATAACCGGGGAGCTGTTTTTT.

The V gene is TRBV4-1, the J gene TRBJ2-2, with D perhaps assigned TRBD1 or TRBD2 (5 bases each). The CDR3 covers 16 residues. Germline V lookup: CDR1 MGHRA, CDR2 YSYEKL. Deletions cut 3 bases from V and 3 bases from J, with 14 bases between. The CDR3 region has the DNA TGCGCCAGCAGCCAGGACTTGGTACAGGACACCGGGGAGCTGTTTTTT. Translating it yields CASSQDLVQDTGELFF.

The CDR3 sequence: CASSNRGGASTEAFF. The CDR3 nucleotides are TGTGCCAGTAGTAACCGAGGGGGGGCAAGTACTGAAGCTTTCTTT. The chain has TRBV19 and TRBJ1-1, with D tentatively TRBD1 (6 bases). CDR3 length: 15 residues. Deletions cut 4 bases from V and 5 bases from J, with 17 bases between. CDR1 is LNHDA and CDR2 is SQIVND in the germline V gene (reference sequence).

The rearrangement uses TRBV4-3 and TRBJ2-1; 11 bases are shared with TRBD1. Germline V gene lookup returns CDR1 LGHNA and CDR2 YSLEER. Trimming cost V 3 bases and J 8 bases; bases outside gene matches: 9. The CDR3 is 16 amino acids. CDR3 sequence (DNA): TGCGCCAGCAGCCAGCCGCCGGGACAGGGGGTGGATGAGCAGTTCTTC. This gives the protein CASSQPPGQGVDEQFF.

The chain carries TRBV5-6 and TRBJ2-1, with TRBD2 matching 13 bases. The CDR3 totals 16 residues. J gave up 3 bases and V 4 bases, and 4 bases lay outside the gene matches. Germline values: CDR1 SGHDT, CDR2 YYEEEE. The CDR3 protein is CASSNRLAGGYNEQFF. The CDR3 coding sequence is TGTGCCAGCAGCAATAGACTAGCGGGGGGCTACAATGAGCAGTTCTTC.

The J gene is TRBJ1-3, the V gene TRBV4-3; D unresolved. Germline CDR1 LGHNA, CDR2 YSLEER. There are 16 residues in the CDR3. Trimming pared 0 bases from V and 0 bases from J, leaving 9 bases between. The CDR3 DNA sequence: TGCGCCAGCAGCCAAGATCCCCGGAGCTCTGGAAACACCATATATTTT. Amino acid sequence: CASSQDPRSSGNTIYF.

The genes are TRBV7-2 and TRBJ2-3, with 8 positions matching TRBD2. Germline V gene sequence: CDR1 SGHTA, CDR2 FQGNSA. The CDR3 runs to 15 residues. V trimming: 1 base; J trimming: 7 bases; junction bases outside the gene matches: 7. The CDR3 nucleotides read TGTGCCAGCAGCTTAGTTGGGACTAGGGTAAATACGCAGTATTTT. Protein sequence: CASSLVGTRVNTQYF.

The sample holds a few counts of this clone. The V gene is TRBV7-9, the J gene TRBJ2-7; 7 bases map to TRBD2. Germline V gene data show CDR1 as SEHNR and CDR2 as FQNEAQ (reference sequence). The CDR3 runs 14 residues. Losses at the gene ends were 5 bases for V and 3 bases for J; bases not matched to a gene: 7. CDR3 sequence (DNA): TGTGCCAGCAGCAAAGCGGGGACCAACTACGAGCAGTACTTC. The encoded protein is CASSKAGTNYEQYF.

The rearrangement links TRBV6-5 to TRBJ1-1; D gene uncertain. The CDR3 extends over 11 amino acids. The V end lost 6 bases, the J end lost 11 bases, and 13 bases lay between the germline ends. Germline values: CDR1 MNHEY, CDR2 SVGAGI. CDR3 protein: CASSLGRRAFF. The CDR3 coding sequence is TGTGCCAGCAGCTTGGGCCGTCGGGCTTTCTTT.

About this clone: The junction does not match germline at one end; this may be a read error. CDR3 protein: CLLLNLSYNEQFF. Here the CDR3 DNA reads TGCCTTCTTTTGAATCTCAGCTACAATGAGCAGTTCTTC. The chain carries TRBV7-9 and TRBJ2-1, with D uncertain. CDR1 and CDR2 (germline): SEHNR, FQNEAQ (reference sequence). The CDR3 contains 13 residues. The full variable domain, rest sourced from reference TRBV7-9 and TRBJ2-1, is DTGVSQNPRHKITKRGQNVTFRCDPISEHNRLYWYRQTLGQGPEFLTYFQNEAQLEKSRLLSDRFSAERPKGSFSTLEIQRTEQGDSAMYLCLLLNLSYNEQFFGPGTRLTVL.

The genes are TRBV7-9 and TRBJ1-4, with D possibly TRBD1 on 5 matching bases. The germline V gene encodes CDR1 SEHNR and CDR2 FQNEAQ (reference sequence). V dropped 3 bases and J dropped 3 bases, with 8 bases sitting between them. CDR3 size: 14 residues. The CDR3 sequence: CASSLGLANEKLFF. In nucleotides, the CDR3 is TGTGCCAGCAGCTTGGGGCTCGCTAATGAAAAACTGTTTTTT. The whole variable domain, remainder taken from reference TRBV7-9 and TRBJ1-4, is DTGVSQNPRHKITKRGQNVTFRCDPISEHNRLYWYRQTLGQGPEFLTYFQNEAQLEKSRLLSDRFSAERPKGSFSTLEIQRTEQGDSAMYLCASSLGLANEKLFFGSGTQLSVL.

CDR3 loop: CASSGGGGQDTQYF. CDR3 in DNA: TGTGCCAGCAGCGGCGGGGGGGGTCAAGATACGCAGTATTTT. V and J are TRBV9 and TRBJ2-3; 9 bases match TRBD2. From germline, CDR1 is SGDLS and CDR2 YYNGEE. V lost 3 bases and J lost 5; bases outside the gene matches: 4. The CDR3 totals 14 residues.

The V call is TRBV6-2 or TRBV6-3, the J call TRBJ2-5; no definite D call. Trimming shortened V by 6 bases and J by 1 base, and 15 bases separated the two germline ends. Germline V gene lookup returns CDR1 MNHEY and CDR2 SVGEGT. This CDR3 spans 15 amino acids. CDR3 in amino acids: CASSPVERVQETQYF. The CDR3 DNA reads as TGTGCCAGCAGCCCCGTTGAGCGCGTCCAAGAGACCCAGTACTTC.

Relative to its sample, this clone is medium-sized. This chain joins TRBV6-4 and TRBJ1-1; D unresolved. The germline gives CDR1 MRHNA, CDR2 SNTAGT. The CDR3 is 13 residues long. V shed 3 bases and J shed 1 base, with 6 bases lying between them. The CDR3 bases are TGTGCCAGCAGTGATGGGGAGAACACTGAAGCTTTCTTT. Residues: CASSDGENTEAFF.

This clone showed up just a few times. The CDR3 DNA reads TGTGCCAGCAGTTTATCCTCGACAGGGGACTATGGCTACACCTTC. Protein product: CASSLSSTGDYGYTF. The chain is built from TRBV28 and TRBJ1-2; 8 bases fit TRBD1. The germline CDR1 and CDR2 sequences are MDHEN and SYDVKM. The CDR3 is 15 residues long. V shed 1 base, J shed 3 bases, and the junction held 4 bases outside the gene matches.

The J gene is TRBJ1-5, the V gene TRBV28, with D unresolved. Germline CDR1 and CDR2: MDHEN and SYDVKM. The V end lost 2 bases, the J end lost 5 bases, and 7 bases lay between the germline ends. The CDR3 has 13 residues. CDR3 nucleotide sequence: TGTGCCAGCAGTTTAGGGAGGGATCAGCCCCAGCATTTT. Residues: CASSLGRDQPQHF.

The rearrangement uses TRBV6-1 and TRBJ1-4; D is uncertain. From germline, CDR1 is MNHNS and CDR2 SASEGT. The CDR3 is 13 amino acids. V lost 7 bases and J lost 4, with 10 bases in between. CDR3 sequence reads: CASILDDNEKLFF. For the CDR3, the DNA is TGTGCCAGCATCCTGGACGATAATGAAAAACTGTTTTTT.

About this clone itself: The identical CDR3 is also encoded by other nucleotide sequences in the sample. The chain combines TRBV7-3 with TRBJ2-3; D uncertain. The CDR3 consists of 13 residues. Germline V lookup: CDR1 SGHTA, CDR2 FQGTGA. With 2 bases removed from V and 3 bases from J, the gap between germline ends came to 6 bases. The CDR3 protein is CASSLGGTDTQYF. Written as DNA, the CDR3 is TGTGCCAGCAGCTTAGGCGGAACAGATACGCAGTATTTT. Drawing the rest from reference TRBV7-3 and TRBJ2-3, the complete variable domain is GAGVSQTPSNKVTEKGKYVELRCDPISGHTALYWYRQSLGQGPEFLIYFQGTGAADDSGLPNDRFFAVRPEGSVSTLKIQRTERGDSAVYLCASSLGGTDTQYFGPGTRLTVL.

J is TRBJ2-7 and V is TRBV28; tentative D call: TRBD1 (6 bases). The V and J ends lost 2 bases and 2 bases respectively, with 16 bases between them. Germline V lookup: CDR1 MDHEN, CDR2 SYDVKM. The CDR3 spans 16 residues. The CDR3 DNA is TGTGCCAGCAGTTTAGGGGGCCTCTCCTATCCCTACGAGCAGTACTTC. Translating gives CASSLGGLSYPYEQYF. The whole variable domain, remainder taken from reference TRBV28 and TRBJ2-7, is DVKVTQSSRYLVKRTGEKVFLECVQDMDHENMFWYRQDPGLGLRLIYFSYDVKMKEKGDIPEGYSVSREKKERFSLILESASTNQTSMYLCASSLGGLSYPYEQYFGPGTRLTVT.

The CDR3 DNA follows: TGTGCCAGCGATAACAGGGCGAACAATGAGCAGTTCTTC. Amino acid sequence: CASDNRANNEQFF. V is TRBV2 and J is TRBJ2-1, with D tentatively TRBD1 (6 bases). Germline values: CDR1 SNHLY, CDR2 FYNNEI. The CDR3 is made up of 13 amino acids. V was shortened by 8 bases and J by 5 bases, with 13 bases between the two germline ends.